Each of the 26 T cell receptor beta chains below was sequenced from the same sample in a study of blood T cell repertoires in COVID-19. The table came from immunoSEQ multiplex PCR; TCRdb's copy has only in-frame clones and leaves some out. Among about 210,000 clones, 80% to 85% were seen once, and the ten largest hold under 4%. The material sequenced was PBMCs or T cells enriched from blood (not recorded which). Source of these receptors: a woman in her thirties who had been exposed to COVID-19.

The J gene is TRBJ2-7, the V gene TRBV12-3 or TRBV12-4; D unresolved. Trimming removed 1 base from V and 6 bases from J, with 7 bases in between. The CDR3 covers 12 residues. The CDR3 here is CASSLGQSEQYF. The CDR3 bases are TGTGCCAGCAGTTTAGGACAATCCGAGCAGTACTTC.

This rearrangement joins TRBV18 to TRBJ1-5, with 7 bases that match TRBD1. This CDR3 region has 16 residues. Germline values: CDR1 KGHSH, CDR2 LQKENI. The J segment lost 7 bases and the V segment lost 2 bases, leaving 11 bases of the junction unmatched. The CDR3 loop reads CASSPTKGAVGQPQHF. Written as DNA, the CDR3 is TGTGCCAGCTCACCAACGAAGGGGGCGGTGGGCCAGCCCCAGCATTTT.

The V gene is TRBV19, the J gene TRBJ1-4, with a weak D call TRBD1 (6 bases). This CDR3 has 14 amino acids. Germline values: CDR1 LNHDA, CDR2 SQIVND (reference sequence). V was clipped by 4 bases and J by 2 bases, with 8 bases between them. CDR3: CASSKGDTNEKLFF. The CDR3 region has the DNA TGTGCCAGTAGTAAGGGGGACACTAATGAAAAACTGTTTTTT.

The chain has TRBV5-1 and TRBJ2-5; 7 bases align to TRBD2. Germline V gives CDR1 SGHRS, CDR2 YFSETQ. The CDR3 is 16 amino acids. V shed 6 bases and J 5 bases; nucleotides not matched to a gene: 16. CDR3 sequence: CASTPAGLSLGETQYF. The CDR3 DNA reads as TGCGCCAGCACCCCAGCGGGGTTGTCCTTGGGGGAGACCCAGTACTTC.

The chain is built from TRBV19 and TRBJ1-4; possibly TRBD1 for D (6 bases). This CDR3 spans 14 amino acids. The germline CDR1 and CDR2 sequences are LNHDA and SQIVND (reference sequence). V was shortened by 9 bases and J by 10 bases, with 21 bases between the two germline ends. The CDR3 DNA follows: TGTGCCAGCAATGAGGGGGAGCCACGGGGAAAACTGTTTTTT. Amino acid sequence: CASNEGEPRGKLFF.

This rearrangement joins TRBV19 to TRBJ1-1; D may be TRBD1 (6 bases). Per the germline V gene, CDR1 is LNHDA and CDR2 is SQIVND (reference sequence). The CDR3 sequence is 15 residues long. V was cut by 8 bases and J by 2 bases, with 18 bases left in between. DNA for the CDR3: TGTGCCAGTCTCATCCGGGACATAAGCAACACTGAAGCTTTCTTT. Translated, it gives CASLIRDISNTEAFF. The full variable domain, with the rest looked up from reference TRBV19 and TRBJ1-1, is DGGITQSPKYLFRKEGQNVTLSCEQNLNHDAMYWYRQDPGQGLRLIYYSQIVNDFQKGDIAEGYSVSREKKESFPLTVTSAQKNPTAFYLCASLIRDISNTEAFFGQGTRLTVV.

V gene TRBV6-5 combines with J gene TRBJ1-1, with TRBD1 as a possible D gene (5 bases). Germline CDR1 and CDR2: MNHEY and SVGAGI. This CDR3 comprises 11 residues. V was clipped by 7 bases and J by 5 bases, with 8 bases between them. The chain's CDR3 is CASTGVTEAFF. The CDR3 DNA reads TGTGCCAGCACGGGGGTTACTGAAGCTTTCTTT.

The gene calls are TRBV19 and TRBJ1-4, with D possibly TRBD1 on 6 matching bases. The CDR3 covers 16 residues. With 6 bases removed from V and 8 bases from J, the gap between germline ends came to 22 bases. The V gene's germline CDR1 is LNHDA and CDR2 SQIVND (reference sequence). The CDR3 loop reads CASSLGVRGFSEKLFF. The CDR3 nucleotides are TGTGCCAGTAGCCTTGGCGTGAGGGGGTTCAGCGAAAAACTGTTTTTT. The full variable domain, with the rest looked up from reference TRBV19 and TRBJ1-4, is DGGITQSPKYLFRKEGQNVTLSCEQNLNHDAMYWYRQDPGQGLRLIYYSQIVNDFQKGDIAEGYSVSREKKESFPLTVTSAQKNPTAFYLCASSLGVRGFSEKLFFGSGTQLSVL.

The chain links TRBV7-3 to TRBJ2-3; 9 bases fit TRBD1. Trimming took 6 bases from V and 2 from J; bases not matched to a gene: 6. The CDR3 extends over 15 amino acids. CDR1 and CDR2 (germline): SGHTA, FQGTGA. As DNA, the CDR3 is TGTGCCAGCAGTTCCGGGACAGGGTACACAGATACGCAGTATTTT. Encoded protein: CASSSGTGYTDTQYF.

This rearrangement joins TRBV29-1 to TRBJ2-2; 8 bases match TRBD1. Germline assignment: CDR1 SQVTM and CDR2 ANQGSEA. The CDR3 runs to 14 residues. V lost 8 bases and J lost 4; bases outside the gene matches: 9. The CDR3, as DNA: TGCAGCCGTACCACCAGGGGGCGCACCGGGGAGCTGTTTTTT. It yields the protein CSRTTRGRTGELFF.

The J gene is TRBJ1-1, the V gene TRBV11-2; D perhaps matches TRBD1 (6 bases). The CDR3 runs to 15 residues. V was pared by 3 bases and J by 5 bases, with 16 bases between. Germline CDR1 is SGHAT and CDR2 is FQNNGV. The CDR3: CASSLISDSRTEAFF. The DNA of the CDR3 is TGTGCCAGCAGCTTGATATCGGACAGTCGGACTGAAGCTTTCTTT. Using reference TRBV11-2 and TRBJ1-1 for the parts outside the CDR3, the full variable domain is EAGVAQSPRYKIIEKRQSVAFWCNPISGHATLYWYQQILGQGPKLLIQFQNNGVVDDSQLPKDRFSAERLKGVDSTLKIQPAKLEDSAVYLCASSLISDSRTEAFFGQGTRLTVV.

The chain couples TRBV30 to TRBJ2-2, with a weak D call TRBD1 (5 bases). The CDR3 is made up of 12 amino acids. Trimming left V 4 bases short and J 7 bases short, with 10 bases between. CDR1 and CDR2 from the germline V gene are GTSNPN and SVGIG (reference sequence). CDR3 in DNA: TGTGCCTGGATGGTCCAGGGCGGGGAGCTGTTTTTT. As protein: CAWMVQGGELFF.

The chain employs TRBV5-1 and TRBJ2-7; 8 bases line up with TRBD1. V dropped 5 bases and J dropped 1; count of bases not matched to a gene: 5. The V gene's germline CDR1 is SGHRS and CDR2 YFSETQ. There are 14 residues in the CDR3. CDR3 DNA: TGCGCCAGCAGGGGGACAGGACCTTCCTACGAGCAGTACTTC. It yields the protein CASRGTGPSYEQYF.

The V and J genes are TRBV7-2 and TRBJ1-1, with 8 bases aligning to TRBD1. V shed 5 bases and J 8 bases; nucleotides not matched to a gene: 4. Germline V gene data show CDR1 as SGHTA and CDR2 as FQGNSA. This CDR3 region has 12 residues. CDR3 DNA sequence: TGTGCCAGCAGCCCAGGGGACAGGGAAGCTTTCTTT. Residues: CASSPGDREAFF.

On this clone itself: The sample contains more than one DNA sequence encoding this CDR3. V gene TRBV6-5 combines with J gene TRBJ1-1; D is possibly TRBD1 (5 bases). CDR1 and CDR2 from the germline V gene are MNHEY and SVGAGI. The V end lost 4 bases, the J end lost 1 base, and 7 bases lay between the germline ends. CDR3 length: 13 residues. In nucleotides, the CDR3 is TGTGCCAGCAGTTTAGGACAGAACACTGAAGCTTTCTTT. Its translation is CASSLGQNTEAFF.

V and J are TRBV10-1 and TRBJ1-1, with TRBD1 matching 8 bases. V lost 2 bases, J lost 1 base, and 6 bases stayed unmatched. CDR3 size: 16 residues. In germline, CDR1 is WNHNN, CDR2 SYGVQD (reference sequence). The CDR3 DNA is TGCGCCAGCAGTGAGGCCGGGACAGGAACGAACACTGAAGCTTTCTTT. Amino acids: CASSEAGTGTNTEAFF.

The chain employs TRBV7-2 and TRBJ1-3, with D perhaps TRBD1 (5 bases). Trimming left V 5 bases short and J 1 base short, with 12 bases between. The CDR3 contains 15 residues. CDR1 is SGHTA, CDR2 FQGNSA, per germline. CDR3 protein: CASSPGSTSGNTIYF. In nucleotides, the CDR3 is TGTGCCAGCAGCCCAGGGTCAACATCTGGAAACACCATATATTTT.

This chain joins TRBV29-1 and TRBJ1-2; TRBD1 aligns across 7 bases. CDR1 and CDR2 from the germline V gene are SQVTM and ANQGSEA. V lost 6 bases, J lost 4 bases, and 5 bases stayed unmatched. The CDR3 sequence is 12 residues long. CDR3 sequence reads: CSVGGQTYGYTF. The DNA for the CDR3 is TGCAGCGTGGGGGGACAGACCTATGGCTACACCTTC.

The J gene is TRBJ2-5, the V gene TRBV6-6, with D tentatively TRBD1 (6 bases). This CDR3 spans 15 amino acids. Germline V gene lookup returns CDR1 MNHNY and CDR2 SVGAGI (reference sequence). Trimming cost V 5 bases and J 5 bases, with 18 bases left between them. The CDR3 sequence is CASSTGQRSRETQYF. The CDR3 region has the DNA TGTGCCAGCAGTACCGGACAGCGATCTCGGGAGACCCAGTACTTC.

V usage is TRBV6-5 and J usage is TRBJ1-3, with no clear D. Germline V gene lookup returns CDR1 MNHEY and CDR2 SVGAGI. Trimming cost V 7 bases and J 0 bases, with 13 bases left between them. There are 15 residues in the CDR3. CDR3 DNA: TGTGCCAGCAACCCCCCCGGGAACTCTGGAAACACCATATATTTT. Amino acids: CASNPPGNSGNTIYF.

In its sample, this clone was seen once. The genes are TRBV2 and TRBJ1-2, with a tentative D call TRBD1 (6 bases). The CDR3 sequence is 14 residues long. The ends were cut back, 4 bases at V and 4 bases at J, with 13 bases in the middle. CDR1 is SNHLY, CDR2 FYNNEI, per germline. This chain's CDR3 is CASSVPRGGYGYTF. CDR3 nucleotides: TGTGCCAGCAGTGTCCCCCGAGGGGGCTATGGCTACACCTTC. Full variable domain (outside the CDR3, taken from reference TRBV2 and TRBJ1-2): EPEVTQTPSHQVTQMGQEVILRCVPISNHLYFYWYRQILGQKVEFLVSFYNNEISEKSEIFDDQFSVERPDGSNFTLKIRSTKLEDSAMYFCASSVPRGGYGYTFGSGTRLTVV.

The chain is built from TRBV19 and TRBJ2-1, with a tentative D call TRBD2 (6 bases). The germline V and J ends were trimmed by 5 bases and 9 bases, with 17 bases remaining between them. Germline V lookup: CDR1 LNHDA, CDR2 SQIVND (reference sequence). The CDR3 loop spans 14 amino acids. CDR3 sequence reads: CASSWTTMIAEQFF. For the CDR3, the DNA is TGTGCCAGTAGTTGGACTACAATGATCGCTGAGCAGTTCTTC. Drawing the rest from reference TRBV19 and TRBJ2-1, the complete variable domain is DGGITQSPKYLFRKEGQNVTLSCEQNLNHDAMYWYRQDPGQGLRLIYYSQIVNDFQKGDIAEGYSVSREKKESFPLTVTSAQKNPTAFYLCASSWTTMIAEQFFGPGTRLTVL.

The CDR3 DNA is TGTGCCAGCAGTTTAGCGGGGGGTTACACAGATACGCAGTATTTT. It specifies CASSLAGGYTDTQYF. The V and J genes are TRBV27 and TRBJ2-3; 8 positions agree with TRBD2. Germline V CDR1 and CDR2: MNHEY, SMNVEV (reference sequence). V gave up 2 bases and J gave up 2 bases; unmatched junction bases: 3. The CDR3 is 15 amino acids.

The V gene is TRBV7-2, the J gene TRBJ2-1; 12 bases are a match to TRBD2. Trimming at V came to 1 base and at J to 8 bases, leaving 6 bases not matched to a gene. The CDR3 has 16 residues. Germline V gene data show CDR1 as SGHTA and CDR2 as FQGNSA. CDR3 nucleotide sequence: TGTGCCAGCAGCTTAGGCCCTAGCGGGGGGGCAGATGAGCAGTTCTTC. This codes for CASSLGPSGGADEQFF. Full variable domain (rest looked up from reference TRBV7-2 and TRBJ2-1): GAGVSQSPSNKVTEKGKDVELRCDPISGHTALYWYRQSLGQGLEFLIYFQGNSAPDKSGLPSDRFSAERTGGSVSTLTIQRTQQEDSAVYLCASSLGPSGGADEQFFGPGTRLTVL.

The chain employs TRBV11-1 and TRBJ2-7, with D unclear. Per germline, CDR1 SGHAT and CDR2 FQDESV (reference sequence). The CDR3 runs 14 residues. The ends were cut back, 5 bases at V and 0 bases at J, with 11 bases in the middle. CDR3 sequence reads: CASSPRRSSYEQYF. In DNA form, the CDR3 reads TGTGCCAGCAGCCCCCGACGGAGCTCCTACGAGCAGTACTTC. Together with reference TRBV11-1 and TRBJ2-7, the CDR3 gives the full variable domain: EAEVAQSPRYKITEKSQAVAFWCDPISGHATLYWYRQILGQGPELLVQFQDESVVDDSQLPKDRFSAERLKGVDSTLKIQPAELGDSAMYLCASSPRRSSYEQYFGPGTRLTVT.

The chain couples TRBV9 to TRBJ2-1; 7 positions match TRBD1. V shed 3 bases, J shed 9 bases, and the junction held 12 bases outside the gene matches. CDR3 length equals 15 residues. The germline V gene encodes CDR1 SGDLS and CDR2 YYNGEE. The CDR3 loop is CASSGQGKDPGEQFF. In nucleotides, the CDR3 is TGTGCCAGCAGCGGACAGGGTAAGGACCCCGGTGAGCAGTTCTTC.